This TCR beta chain was identified in a study of blood T cell repertoires in COVID-19. For the study at large: From the United States, Italy and Spain came samples of acute and convalescent COVID-19. The analysed material was cDNA or gDNA that came from T cells, B-cell-depleted T cells, or PBMCs.

The CDR3 extends over 17 amino acids. Per germline, CDR1 SGHDT and CDR2 YYEEEE. The trim removed 0 bases at V and 5 bases at J, leaving 12 bases unmatched. Under the authors' procedure: It was from reference gene primer amplification that nucleated cell counts were estimated. Generated by immunoSEQ multiplex PCR, the TCRdb table keeps only in-frame clones and is missing some. V, J and clone size reflect that table, while D and trimming were determined from the DNA. The table shows around 140,000 clones, with more than 60% occurring only once. The sequencing sample was made of peripheral blood. The clonotype originates from a woman between 55 and 75 years old with acute or convalescent COVID-19. The V and J genes are TRBV5-6 and TRBJ1-2, with 8 bases lining up with TRBD1. The CDR3 sequence: CASSLGQGARKGYGYTF. The DNA of the CDR3 is TGTGCCAGCAGCTTGGGGCAGGGGGCGCGAAAAGGGTATGGCTACACCTTC.